Presented here are 25 T cell receptor beta chains from one specimen sequenced in a study of T cell clonotyping in hematopoietic cell transplantation. Assay used: immunoSEQ multiplex PCR; TCRdb lists only in-frame clones, some missing. The top ten clones hold approximately 1.3% of a sample with roughly 27,000 clones, about 94% of them seen once. The sample was peripheral blood mononuclear cells. These receptors were taken from a man aged 45-65 years in good health. Some clones in this sample may be carry-over from other donors' samples.

The chain recombines TRBV7-9 with TRBJ2-5, with D perhaps matching TRBD1 (6 bases). Germline CDR1 reads SEHNR; CDR2 reads FQNEAQ (reference sequence). This CDR3 region has 14 residues. Trimming removed 2 bases from V and 4 bases from J, with 11 bases in between. CDR3 bases: TGTGCCAGCAGCTTAACAGGGTCCGGAGAGACCCAGTACTTC. Its translation is CASSLTGSGETQYF.

The gene calls are TRBV7-8 and TRBJ1-5; TRBD1 might be the D (6 bases). The germline V gene encodes CDR1 SGHVS and CDR2 FQNEAQ. The germline V and J ends were trimmed by 4 bases and 7 bases, with 23 bases remaining between them. CDR3 length equals 17 residues. The CDR3 DNA follows: TGTGCCAGCAGCTCCGGTACCCCCGGCAGGGGACAACAGCCCCAGCATTTT. Translation: CASSSGTPGRGQQPQHF.

The table lists this clone with a few counts. The rearrangement joins TRBV14 to TRBJ2-3; TRBD2 agrees at 9 bases. The germline CDR1 and CDR2 sequences are SGHDN and FVKESK. The V segment lost 0 bases and the J segment 9 bases; nucleotides outside the gene matches: 7. The CDR3 contains 15 residues. CDR3 sequence: CASSQEVKSGGTQYF. In DNA, the CDR3 is TGTGCCAGCAGCCAAGAAGTGAAAAGCGGGGGGACGCAGTATTTT.

This chain uses TRBV7-2 with TRBJ1-3, with 8 nucleotides matching TRBD1. Per germline, CDR1 SGHTA and CDR2 FQGNSA. This CDR3 is built from 16 residues. After removal of 5 bases from V and 7 bases from J, the junction contained 13 bases not matched to a gene. CDR3 sequence reads: CASSPELQGAINTIYF. In nucleotides, the CDR3 is TGTGCCAGCAGCCCCGAGTTGCAGGGGGCGATTAACACCATATATTTT.

V gene TRBV5-8 combines with J gene TRBJ1-1, with TRBD1 matching 9 bases. Germline CDR1 reads SGHTS; CDR2 reads YDEGEE. V shed 4 bases and J 2 bases; nucleotides not matched to a gene: 9. The CDR3 totals 16 residues. Written as DNA, the CDR3 is TGTGCCAGCAGCCCAGGGACAGGGTGGTACAACACTGAAGCTTTCTTT. This gives the protein CASSPGTGWYNTEAFF.

The rearrangement uses TRBV28 and TRBJ2-2, with TRBD1 matching 10 bases. This CDR3 region has 14 residues. Per germline, CDR1 MDHEN and CDR2 SYDVKM. V lost 6 bases, J lost 4 bases, and 2 bases stayed unmatched. CDR3 loop: CASRGQGSTGELFF. The CDR3 nucleotides are TGTGCCAGCAGGGGACAGGGGAGCACCGGGGAGCTGTTTTTT.

V and J are TRBV7-2 and TRBJ1-6; no reliable D call. Germline assignment: CDR1 SGHTA and CDR2 FQGNSA. The V end was cut by 3 bases, the J end by 8 bases, with 11 bases between. The CDR3 totals 14 residues. The CDR3 region is CASSFEPGDSPLHF. The CDR3, as DNA: TGTGCCAGCAGCTTCGAACCGGGTGATTCACCCCTCCACTTT.

V usage is TRBV19 and J usage is TRBJ1-1; D ambiguous. The V gene lost 1 base and the J gene lost 5 bases, with 14 bases spanning the gap. The CDR3 length is 15 residues. CDR1 is LNHDA and CDR2 is SQIVND in the germline V gene (reference sequence). The CDR3: CASSIVLPTRTEAFF. CDR3 DNA sequence: TGTGCCAGTAGTATAGTTTTACCGACTCGGACTGAAGCTTTCTTT.

The chain uses TRBV14 and TRBJ2-3; possibly TRBD2 for D (6 bases). The CDR3 is 15 amino acids. Trimming removed 0 bases at V and 3 bases at J, with 10 bases between. Germline V gives CDR1 SGHDN, CDR2 FVKESK. CDR3 sequence reads: CASSQEIRGTDTQYF. DNA of the CDR3: TGTGCCAGCAGCCAAGAAATCCGGGGGACAGATACGCAGTATTTT.

The V call is TRBV2, the J call TRBJ1-6; TRBD1 aligns across 10 bases. CDR3 size: 16 residues. Trimming removed 5 bases from V and 8 bases from J; junction bases left unmatched: 9. The germline CDR1 and CDR2 sequences are SNHLY and FYNNEI. CDR3 DNA sequence: TGTGCCAGCAGTATACCTGACAGGGGGCTGTATTCACCCCTCCACTTT. This sequence encodes CASSIPDRGLYSPLHF.

The chain carries TRBV7-2 and TRBJ2-7; 10 nucleotides match TRBD1. The germline CDR1 and CDR2 sequences are SGHTA and FQGNSA. The length of the CDR3 is 15 residues. After removal of 1 base from V and 1 base from J, the junction contained 1 base not matched to a gene. Here the CDR3 DNA reads TGTGCCAGCAGCTTAGTGGGACAGGGGTCCTACGAGCAGTACTTC. Encoded protein: CASSLVGQGSYEQYF.

The V gene is TRBV7-6, the J gene TRBJ1-1; D gene ambiguous. The CDR3 extends over 13 amino acids. Germline loops: CDR1 SGHVS, CDR2 FNYEAQ. The V and J ends lost 0 bases and 5 bases respectively, with 7 bases between them. The CDR3 spells CASSLALGTEAFF. DNA of the CDR3: TGTGCCAGCAGCTTAGCACTTGGGACTGAAGCTTTCTTT. Looking up the rest from reference TRBV7-6 and TRBJ1-1 gives the full variable domain: GAGVSQSPRYKVTKRGQDVALRCDPISGHVSLYWYRQALGQGPEFLTYFNYEAQQDKSGLPNDRFSAERPEGSISTLTIQRTEQRDSAMYRCASSLALGTEAFFGQGTRLTVV.

The rearrangement joins TRBV5-1 to TRBJ2-7, with 11 positions matching TRBD2. With 7 bases clipped from V and 7 bases from J, the junction kept 16 bases outside the gene matches. In germline, CDR1 is SGHRS, CDR2 YFSETQ. The CDR3 runs to 16 residues. This CDR3 reads CASEASGGPRAGEQYF. As DNA, the CDR3 is TGCGCCAGCGAAGCTAGCGGGGGGCCTCGGGCGGGTGAGCAGTACTTC. Complete variable domain (other parts from reference TRBV5-1 and TRBJ2-7): KAGVTQTPRYLIKTRGQQVTLSCSPISGHRSVSWYQQTPGQGLQFLFEYFSETQRNKGNFPGRFSGRQFSNSRSEMNVSTLELGDSALYLCASEASGGPRAGEQYFGPGTRLTVT.

V usage is TRBV9 and J usage is TRBJ1-2, with 12 bases aligning to TRBD1. The CDR3 runs 17 residues. CDR1 SGDLS and CDR2 YYNGEE come from the germline V gene. Germline trimming cut 4 bases from V and 4 bases from J; bases unmatched to any gene: 11. The CDR3 sequence is CASSTAGTGGASYGYTF. CDR3 bases: TGTGCCAGCAGCACTGCCGGGACAGGGGGCGCGAGCTATGGCTACACCTTC.

The chain combines TRBV7-2 with TRBJ1-1, with D unclear. Trimming removed 2 bases at V and 3 bases at J, with 10 bases between. CDR1 SGHTA and CDR2 FQGNSA come from the germline V gene. The CDR3 runs to 14 residues. Here the CDR3 reads CASSLLRTYTEAFF. For the CDR3, the DNA is TGTGCCAGCAGCTTATTGAGGACCTACACTGAAGCTTTCTTT.

V gene TRBV7-6 combines with J gene TRBJ1-5; 8 nucleotides match TRBD1. V lost 2 bases and J lost 4; bases outside the gene matches: 1. The germline V gene encodes CDR1 SGHVS and CDR2 FNYEAQ. There are 14 residues in the CDR3. CDR3 loop: CASSLNRGNQPQHF. CDR3 sequence (DNA): TGTGCCAGCAGCTTAAACAGGGGGAATCAGCCCCAGCATTTT.

The rearrangement links TRBV28 to TRBJ1-1; possible D gene TRBD1, 5 bases. Germline CDR1 is MDHEN and CDR2 is SYDVKM. The V gene lost 1 base and the J gene lost 4 bases, with 13 bases spanning the gap. This CDR3 has 15 amino acids. The CDR3 is CASSLFLPRVTEAFF. CDR3 sequence (DNA): TGTGCCAGCAGTTTATTCCTCCCCAGGGTCACTGAAGCTTTCTTT.

This clone was observed a single time. The chain has TRBV7-3 and TRBJ2-1; perhaps TRBD1 as D (5 bases). The CDR3 loop spans 14 amino acids. The germline gives CDR1 SGHTA, CDR2 FQGTGA. V dropped 5 bases and J dropped 7 bases, with 15 bases sitting between them. This CDR3 is CASSPAGALNEQFF. In DNA, the CDR3 is TGTGCCAGCAGCCCCGCTGGGGCCTTGAATGAGCAGTTCTTC.

V is TRBV30 and J is TRBJ1-1; D uncertain. Germline V gene lookup returns CDR1 GTSNPN and CDR2 SVGIG (reference sequence). The germline V and J ends were trimmed by 2 bases and 10 bases, with 17 bases remaining between them. The CDR3 contains 13 residues. This chain's CDR3 is CAWSSSDTARAFF. The CDR3 DNA reads TGTGCCTGGAGTTCTAGCGACACCGCCCGAGCTTTCTTT.

This clone was seen once. The chain employs TRBV7-2 and TRBJ1-5, with D hard to call. The germline V and J ends were trimmed by 6 bases and 4 bases, with 7 bases remaining between them. The CDR3 is 12 residues long. CDR1 SGHTA and CDR2 FQGNSA come from the germline V gene. The CDR3 DNA sequence: TGTGCCAGCAGATCTGGGAATCAGCCCCAGCATTTT. Translating gives CASRSGNQPQHF.

The V and J genes are TRBV6-6 and TRBJ2-1, with TRBD1 matching over 8 bases. The J segment lost 8 bases and the V segment lost 2 bases, leaving 8 bases of the junction unmatched. Germline V lookup: CDR1 MNHNY, CDR2 SVGAGI (reference sequence). The CDR3 has 15 residues. For the CDR3, the DNA is TGTGCCAGCAGTTACCCAAGGACAGGGCCCGATGAGCAGTTCTTC. It yields the protein CASSYPRTGPDEQFF.

The gene calls are TRBV7-8 and TRBJ1-2, with 11 bases fitting TRBD1. CDR3 size: 16 residues. V shed 6 bases and J 6 bases; nucleotides not matched to a gene: 12. Germline V CDR1 and CDR2: SGHVS, FQNEAQ. The CDR3 bases are TGTGCCAGCAGTACACATGGACAGGGGGCGAGTCATGGCTACACCTTC. Its translation is CASSTHGQGASHGYTF.

This chain links TRBV2 with TRBJ1-1; D unclear. Germline loops: CDR1 SNHLY, CDR2 FYNNEI. The CDR3 spans 13 residues. Trimming removed 4 bases from V and 1 base from J, with 7 bases in between. CDR3 DNA: TGTGCCAGCAGTGTGGAAAGGAACACTGAAGCTTTCTTT. As protein: CASSVERNTEAFF.

The chain joins TRBV7-9 to TRBJ2-7; 9 bases match TRBD1. Germline-derived CDR1 and CDR2 are SEHNR and FQNEAQ (reference sequence). The CDR3 loop spans 14 amino acids. J gave up 1 base and V 4 bases, and 2 bases lay outside the gene matches. The CDR3 is CASSSGTGSYEQYF. The DNA of the CDR3 is TGTGCCAGCAGCTCCGGGACAGGGTCCTACGAGCAGTACTTC.

V gene TRBV28 combines with J gene TRBJ1-2, with D hard to call. This CDR3 spans 15 amino acids. Germline CDR1 MDHEN, CDR2 SYDVKM. Trimming cost V 4 bases and J 4 bases, with 16 bases left between them. CDR3 nucleotides: TGTGCCAGCAGTTCGGTGCGCCGCTTCAGCTATGGCTACACCTTC. Its protein product is CASSSVRRFSYGYTF.